Below, 13 T cell receptor beta chains from the same sample are listed, as sequenced in a study of shared clonotypes between healthy human individuals. Using immunoSEQ multiplex PCR, the repertoire was profiled, and TCRdb retains in-frame clones only, with some absent. The sample has a few hundred thousand clones, about 97% seen once. Material for sequencing was naive CD4+ T cells sorted from blood. Subset denoted: CD45RA+ positively selected. The origin of the receptors is a woman between 25 and 40 years old in good health.

The genes are TRBV6-5 and TRBJ2-7; D may correspond to TRBD1 or TRBD2 (6 bases each). Per germline, CDR1 MNHEY and CDR2 SVGAGI. This CDR3 spans 15 amino acids. Trimming cost V 3 bases and J 2 bases, with 14 bases left between them. The CDR3 loop reads CASSYKGGRTYEQYF. The CDR3 DNA sequence: TGTGCCAGCAGTTATAAGGGGGGCCGGACCTACGAGCAGTACTTC.

This sequence joins TRBV15 and TRBJ2-1; 7 bases are shared with TRBD2. The germline V gene has CDR1 LNHNV and CDR2 YYDKDF (reference sequence). J lost 7 bases, V lost 2 bases, and 5 bases had no gene match. The CDR3 covers 14 residues. In DNA, the CDR3 is TGTGCCACCAGCAGACCGGGACTATTTAATGAGCAGTTCTTC. It specifies CATSRPGLFNEQFF.

This sequence joins TRBV7-9 and TRBJ2-1, with 8 nucleotides matching TRBD2. This CDR3 spans 18 amino acids. V was clipped by 1 base and J by 6 bases; unmatched bases: 14. Germline V CDR1 and CDR2: SEHNR, FQNEAQ (reference sequence). CDR3: CASSLGGLGRTSRNEQFF. Here the CDR3 DNA reads TGTGCCAGCAGCTTAGGGGGACTAGGACGAACAAGCCGCAATGAGCAGTTCTTC.

The chain employs TRBV10-3 and TRBJ2-2; D gene uncertain. Germline loops: CDR1 ENHRY, CDR2 SYGVKD. The CDR3 covers 12 residues. Deletions cut 10 bases from V and 0 bases from J, with 6 bases between. CDR3: CATTSNTGELFF. In nucleotides, the CDR3 is TGTGCCACGACATCGAACACCGGGGAGCTGTTTTTT.

The J gene is TRBJ2-1, the V gene TRBV27, with D possibly matching TRBD2 (6 bases). The CDR3 totals 16 residues. V was trimmed by 3 bases and J by 3 bases, leaving 15 bases between them. CDR1 is MNHEY, CDR2 SMNVEV, per germline (reference sequence). CDR3 DNA: TGTGCCAGCAGTTTGTTAAATCGCGGGAACTACAATGAGCAGTTCTTC. As protein: CASSLLNRGNYNEQFF.

The V call is TRBV11-2, the J call TRBJ2-5; no clear D. The end of the DNA aligns better with TRBJ2-7, so the J call may be wrong. The CDR3 spans 17 residues. Germline CDR1 SGHAT, CDR2 FQNNGV. The CDR3 DNA reads as TGTGCCAGCAGCTTAGCGGTGAGGTCTTTTAGACCCTACGAGCAGTACTTC. Encoded protein: CASSLAVRSFRPYEQYF.

The chain has TRBV5-1 and TRBJ2-5, with TRBD2 identical over 8 bases. J gave up 5 bases and V 0 bases, and 9 bases lay outside the gene matches. Germline loops: CDR1 SGHRS, CDR2 YFSETQ. The CDR3 consists of 16 residues. CDR3 nucleotides: TGCGCCAGCAGCTTGGGTCTTAGCGGGATTTCCGAGACCCAGTACTTC. It translates to CASSLGLSGISETQYF.

The chain employs TRBV18 and TRBJ1-4, with D tentatively TRBD1 (6 bases). The CDR3 sequence is 16 residues long. Germline CDR1 is KGHSH and CDR2 is LQKENI. V was pared by 5 bases and J by 4 bases, with 17 bases between. As DNA, the CDR3 is TGTGCCAGCTCATTACAAAGACAGGATGTTAATGAAAAACTGTTTTTT. Translation: CASSLQRQDVNEKLFF.

V usage is TRBV5-1 and J usage is TRBJ2-3; D ambiguous. CDR1 and CDR2 from the germline V gene are SGHRS and YFSETQ. The CDR3 contains 16 residues. With 0 bases removed from V and 4 bases from J, the gap between germline ends came to 15 bases. As DNA, the CDR3 is TGCGCCAGCAGCTTGGTCGGGCTCGGTGTCCCAGATACGCAGTATTTT. This encodes CASSLVGLGVPDTQYF. Variable domain in full (rest from reference TRBV5-1 and TRBJ2-3): KAGVTQTPRYLIKTRGQQVTLSCSPISGHRSVSWYQQTPGQGLQFLFEYFSETQRNKGNFPGRFSGRQFSNSRSEMNVSTLELGDSALYLCASSLVGLGVPDTQYFGPGTRLTVL.

This clone was detected once. The genes are TRBV5-8 and TRBJ2-1; 10 bases align to TRBD1. With V trimmed by 0 bases and J by 6 bases, 6 bases remained unmatched. Germline lookup yields CDR1 SGHTS and CDR2 YDEGEE. CDR3 length equals 16 residues. Here the CDR3 DNA reads TGTGCCAGCAGCTTGGTCGGTTGGACAGGGGGCAATGAGCAGTTCTTC. Translation: CASSLVGWTGGNEQFF.

The chain carries TRBV18 and TRBJ2-1, with 7 bases matching TRBD2. Germline V lookup: CDR1 KGHSH, CDR2 LQKENI. The CDR3 runs to 15 residues. The ends lost 3 bases at V and 4 bases at J; junction bases unmatched: 6. The CDR3 spells CASSPLREDYNEQFF. CDR3 bases: TGTGCCAGCTCACCCCTCCGGGAGGATTACAATGAGCAGTTCTTC.

This rearrangement joins TRBV18 to TRBJ2-5; possibly TRBD1 for D (5 bases). V gave up 7 bases and J gave up 3 bases, with 12 bases separating them. This CDR3 has 13 amino acids. Per germline, CDR1 KGHSH and CDR2 LQKENI. In DNA, the CDR3 is TGTGCCAGCTTCATGGACAAGAAAGAGACCCAGTACTTC. Residues: CASFMDKKETQYF.

A note on this clone: Other DNA sequences in the sample encode the same CDR3. The V and J genes are TRBV30 and TRBJ1-5; D is perhaps TRBD1 (6 bases). Germline V gives CDR1 GTSNPN, CDR2 SVGIG (reference sequence). V lost 0 bases and J 4 bases, leaving 7 bases between the germline ends. The CDR3 length is 13 residues. The CDR3 reads CAWSVQGNQPQHF. The CDR3 DNA sequence: TGTGCCTGGAGTGTCCAGGGGAATCAGCCCCAGCATTTT.